The present TCR beta chain was sequenced within a study of cytomegalovirus exposure and HLA in healthy donors. Study observations and caveats: Cytomegalovirus-associated status was assigned to approximately 160 TCR beta chains.

As for this clone: Its antigen remains unidentified.

Trimming cost V 4 bases and J 7 bases; bases outside gene matches: 4. The CDR3 extends over 14 amino acids. Germline-derived CDR1 and CDR2 are MNHEY and SVGAGI. Primers: 60 Vbeta forward and 13 Jbeta reverse. This table comes from immunoSEQ multiplex PCR, and its TCRdb copy is limited to in-frame clones, with some not included. The sample holds some 150,000 clones; approximately 80% are singletons and the top ten take almost 2.5%. V and J are TRBV6-5 and TRBJ2-1; the match to TRBD1 covers 10 bases. This TCR was recovered from a boy aged 2 to 10 in good health and CMV-seronegative. The sequencing sample was made of PBMCs. The CDR3 nucleotides are TGTGCCAGCAGTTCCCGGGACAGGGGAAATGAGCAGTTCTTC. Translation: CASSSRDRGNEQFF.